Following are 9 T cell receptor beta chains from one sample sequenced in a study of cytomegalovirus exposure and HLA in healthy donors. Amplification used 60 Vbeta primers and 13 Jbeta primers. Some clones are missing from TCRdb's copy, which holds only in-frame ones; the method was immunoSEQ multiplex PCR. The top ten hold less than 2.5% of the sample, which has 150,000 to 200,000 clones, 85% seen once. Sequences were obtained from PBMCs. These receptors were obtained from a woman aged 45-59 years in good health and CMV-seronegative.

The chain has TRBV18 and TRBJ1-1; TRBD1 might be the D (6 bases). V shed 5 bases and J shed 0 bases, with 13 bases lying between them. The CDR3 is made up of 15 amino acids. Germline V gene data show CDR1 as KGHSH and CDR2 as LQKENI. The CDR3 DNA sequence: TGTGCCAGCTCATCGACAGGTTTCATGAACACTGAAGCTTTCTTT. Its translation is CASSSTGFMNTEAFF. Complete variable domain (other parts from reference TRBV18 and TRBJ1-1): NAGVMQNPRHLVRRRGQEARLRCSPMKGHSHVYWYRQLPEEGLKFMVYLQKENIIDESGMPKERFSAEFPKEGPSILRIQQVVRGDSAAYFCASSSTGFMNTEAFFGQGTRLTVV.

This clone was recorded once. The J gene is TRBJ2-5, the V gene TRBV27, with TRBD1 as a possible D gene (6 bases). Trimming cost V 6 bases and J 5 bases, with 16 bases left between them. The CDR3 contains 14 residues. Germline V gene lookup returns CDR1 MNHEY and CDR2 SMNVEV (reference sequence). In DNA form, the CDR3 reads TGTGCCAGCAGGAGTGTCTTAGGGGGTGAGACCCAGTACTTC. Residues: CASRSVLGGETQYF.

The V gene is TRBV4-2, the J gene TRBJ2-5, with D possibly being TRBD2 (6 bases). The J call may be faulty, since TRBJ2-7 better matches the DNA end. Germline-derived CDR1 and CDR2 are LGHNA and YNFKEQ. This CDR3 spans 15 amino acids. The CDR3 nucleotides are TGTGCCAGCAGCCAAGGGCTAGCGCTCTCCTACGAGCAGTACTTC. Its protein is CASSQGLALSYEQYF.

J is TRBJ2-5 and V is TRBV15; perhaps TRBD2 as D (6 bases). The CDR3 contains 15 residues. Germline V gene data show CDR1 as LNHNV and CDR2 as YYDKDF (reference sequence). Trimming pared 1 base from V and 5 bases from J, leaving 14 bases between. DNA of the CDR3: TGTGCCACCAGCAGAGGGGAGGCGGGCTTGGAGACCCAGTACTTC. Residues: CATSRGEAGLETQYF.

This chain links TRBV29-1 with TRBJ1-1; D possibly corresponds to TRBD1 (5 bases). CDR1 is SQVTM, CDR2 ANQGSEA, per germline. V was cut by 0 bases and J by 10 bases, with 12 bases left in between. The length of the CDR3 is 12 residues. The CDR3 sequence is CSVEDLLQGAFF. As DNA, the CDR3 is TGCAGCGTTGAAGATCTTCTCCAGGGAGCTTTCTTT.

J is TRBJ2-1 and V is TRBV9, with 13 bases that match TRBD2. Germline CDR1 is SGDLS and CDR2 is YYNGEE. With V trimmed by 3 bases and J by 0 bases, 3 bases remained unmatched. This CDR3 comprises 17 residues. Written as DNA, the CDR3 is TGTGCCAGCAGCGCTTGGACTAGCGGGAGCTCCTACAATGAGCAGTTCTTC. Its protein is CASSAWTSGSSYNEQFF.

The CDR3 here is CASSAETSGYEQYF. The CDR3 coding sequence is TGTGCCAGCAGTGCAGAGACTAGCGGGTACGAGCAGTACTTC. The rearrangement uses TRBV2 and TRBJ2-7, with TRBD2 matching 10 bases. Looked up from germline, CDR1 is SNHLY and CDR2 is FYNNEI. This CDR3 spans 14 amino acids. The J segment lost 4 bases and the V segment lost 4 bases, leaving 4 bases of the junction unmatched.

This clone was detected once. V gene TRBV30 combines with J gene TRBJ1-4, with 12 positions matching TRBD1. CDR1 is GTSNPN and CDR2 is SVGIG in the germline V gene (reference sequence). The junction had 6 bases not matched to a gene; V was cut back by 5 bases and J by 2 bases. The CDR3 sequence is 16 residues long. The CDR3 nucleotides are TGTGCCTGGCTCCCGGGACAGGGGGCGACTAATGAAAAACTGTTTTTT. The encoded protein is CAWLPGQGATNEKLFF.

The V gene is TRBV5-1, the J gene TRBJ2-1, with a possible D match to TRBD2 (6 bases). Germline lookup yields CDR1 SGHRS and CDR2 YFSETQ. The V and J ends lost 2 bases and 6 bases respectively, with 15 bases between them. The CDR3 runs 15 residues. CDR3 nucleotide sequence: TGCGCCAGCAGCTTAGACACTAGCAGGGTCAATGAGCAGTTCTTC. This gives the protein CASSLDTSRVNEQFF.